The entry below describes one T cell receptor (beta chain). Its specificity is unknown. This sample was included in a study of regulatory T cells in long-lasting Graves disease. Study-wide context: Over 5 years of antithyroid drugs plus positive TSH receptor antibodies defined persistent Graves' disease. Study-level points and caveats: Gene preferences differed: TRBV28, TRBJ1-2, TRBJ2-5 in persistent cases.

This CDR3 region has 12 residues. Trimming stripped 3 bases from V and 8 bases from J, with 7 bases between. Per the germline V gene, CDR1 is SEHNR and CDR2 is FQNEAQ (reference sequence). Researchers made TCR beta libraries by using iRepertoire HTBI primers and running Arm-PCR on CDR3 regions. The authors' processing: About 60 TRBV and 13 to 15 TRBJ segments were identified across samples. TCRdb itself ran the multiplex PCR reads through MiXCR, one entry per CDR3 protein. TCRdb, rather than the study authors, made the V and J calls. The data hold around 460,000 distinct CDR3 sequences, with approximately 23% observed a single time. Sample time point: persistent/refractory GD, antithyroid drugs over 5 years with positive TRAb. Scientists built the TCR library using RNA that was extracted from PBMCs. Collection of peripheral blood (around 10 milliliters) was done using EDTA tubes.

The chain couples TRBV7-9 to TRBJ1-4; D gene ambiguous. Sequencing was performed on peripheral blood mononuclear cells (PBMCs), taken when the disease was refractory, from a patient treated with antithyroid drugs. This TCR was recovered from a female donor with Graves disease. The CDR3 reads CASSLTGEKLFF. The DNA for the CDR3 is TGTGCCAGCAGCTTGACCGGGGAAAAACTGTTTTTT.